Described below is a single T cell receptor beta chain sequence and its context. This sample includes further DNA sequences coding for the same CDR3. Profiling relied on immunoSEQ multiplex PCR, and the TCRdb table lists in-frame clones only, not all of them. There are more than 55,000 clones in the sample; approximately 92% occur only once, and about 20% lies in the top ten. These data are taken from a study of blood T cell repertoires in COVID-19. The wider study: Whether acute or convalescent, the COVID-19 samples came from the United States, Italy and Spain. PBMCs, B-cell-depleted T cells, or T cells provided the cDNA or gDNA that made up the material.

Germline V lookup: CDR1 SEHNR, CDR2 FQNEAQ (reference sequence). Trimming took 4 bases from V and 4 from J; bases not matched to a gene: 5. This CDR3 comprises 14 residues. The chain couples TRBV7-9 to TRBJ1-1; TRBD1 agrees at 8 bases. The specimen was peripheral blood. This clonotype originated in a woman aged 55 to 70 with COVID-19, enrolled during active disease. The CDR3 nucleotides read TGTGCCAGCAGCTCCACAGGGGGAGGCACTGAAGCTTTCTTT. It specifies CASSSTGGGTEAFF.